This T cell receptor (beta chain) was recovered during a study of blood T cells in healthy people across ages. Overall study results and limits: Age showed a roughly linear inverse relationship with TCR beta diversity per million T cells.

About this clonotype itself: The antigen is undetermined.

With a J-beta primer mix and a sample-barcoded 5' primer, a second PCR ran about 7 to 12 cycles. TCRdb used MiXCR to reprocess the 5' RACE reads, holding one entry per CDR3 protein. The table lists over 700,000 distinct CDR3 sequences, around 25% of them singletons. With 3 bases removed from V and 4 bases from J, the gap between germline ends came to 22 bases. Germline assignment: CDR1 SGHRS and CDR2 YFSETQ. The CDR3 consists of 18 residues. A further study also used this sample, focusing on T cells of mothers and their children.

The source of this sequence is a boy aged 10-17 years in good health. The sample comprised blood. This rearrangement joins TRBV5-1 to TRBJ2-2; D gene unclear. Written as DNA, the CDR3 is TGCGCCAGCAGCTCCTTAAACCTCGGGCAGGCTACCACCGGGGAGCTGTTTTTT. Protein product: CASSSLNLGQATTGELFF.